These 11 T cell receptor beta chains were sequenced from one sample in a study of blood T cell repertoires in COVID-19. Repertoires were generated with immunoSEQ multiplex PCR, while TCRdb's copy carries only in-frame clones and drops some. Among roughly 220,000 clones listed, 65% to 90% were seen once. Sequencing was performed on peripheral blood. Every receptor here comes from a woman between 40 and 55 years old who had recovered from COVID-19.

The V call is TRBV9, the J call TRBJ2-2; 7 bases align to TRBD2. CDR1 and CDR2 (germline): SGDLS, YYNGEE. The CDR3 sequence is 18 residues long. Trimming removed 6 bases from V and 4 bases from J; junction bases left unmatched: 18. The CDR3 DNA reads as TGTGCCAGCACCAACACGATGGGACTACACCTCACCACCGGGGAGCTGTTTTTT. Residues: CASTNTMGLHLTTGELFF.

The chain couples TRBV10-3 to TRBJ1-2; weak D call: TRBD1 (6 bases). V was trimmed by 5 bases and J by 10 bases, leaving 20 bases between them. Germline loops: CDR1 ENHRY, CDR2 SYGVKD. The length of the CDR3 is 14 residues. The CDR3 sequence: CAISPDSASDDYTF. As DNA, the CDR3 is TGTGCCATCAGTCCGGACAGCGCATCGGATGACTACACCTTC.

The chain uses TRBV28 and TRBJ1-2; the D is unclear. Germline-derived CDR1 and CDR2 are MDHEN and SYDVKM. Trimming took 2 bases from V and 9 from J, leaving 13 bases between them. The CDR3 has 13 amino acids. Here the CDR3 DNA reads TGTGCCAGCAGTTTAGGACTCCACGGGAGCTACACCTTC. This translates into CASSLGLHGSYTF.

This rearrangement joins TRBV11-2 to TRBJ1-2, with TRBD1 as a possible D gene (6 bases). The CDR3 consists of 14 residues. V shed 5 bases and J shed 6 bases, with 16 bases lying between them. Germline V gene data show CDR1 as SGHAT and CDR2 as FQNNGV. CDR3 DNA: TGTGCCAGCAGCCAAGTGACAGGCAGAGATGGCTACACCTTC. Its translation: CASSQVTGRDGYTF.

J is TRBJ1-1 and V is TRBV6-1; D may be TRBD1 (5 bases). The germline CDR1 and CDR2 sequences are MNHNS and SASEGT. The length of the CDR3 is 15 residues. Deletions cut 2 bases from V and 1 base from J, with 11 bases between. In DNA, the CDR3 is TGTGCCAGCAGTGAAACGACAGCTAAGAACACTGAAGCTTTCTTT. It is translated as CASSETTAKNTEAFF.

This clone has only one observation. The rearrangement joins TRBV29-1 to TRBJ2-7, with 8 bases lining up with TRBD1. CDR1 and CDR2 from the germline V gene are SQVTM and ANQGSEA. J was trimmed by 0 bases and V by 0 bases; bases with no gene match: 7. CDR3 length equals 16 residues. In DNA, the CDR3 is TGCAGCGTTGAAGATAGTCGGGACAGGTACTCCTACGAGCAGTACTTC. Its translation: CSVEDSRDRYSYEQYF.

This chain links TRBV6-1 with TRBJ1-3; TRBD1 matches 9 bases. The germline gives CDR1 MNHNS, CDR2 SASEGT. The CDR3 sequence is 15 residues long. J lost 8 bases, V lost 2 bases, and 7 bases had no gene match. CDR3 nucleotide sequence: TGTGCCAGCAGTGAACTCGGGGACAGGGTGGACACCATATATTTT. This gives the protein CASSELGDRVDTIYF.

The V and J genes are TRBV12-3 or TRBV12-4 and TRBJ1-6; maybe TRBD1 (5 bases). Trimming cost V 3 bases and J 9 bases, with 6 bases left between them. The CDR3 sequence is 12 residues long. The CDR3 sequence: CASSFRGSPLHF. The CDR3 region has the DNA TGTGCCAGCAGTTTTAGGGGTTCACCCCTCCACTTT.

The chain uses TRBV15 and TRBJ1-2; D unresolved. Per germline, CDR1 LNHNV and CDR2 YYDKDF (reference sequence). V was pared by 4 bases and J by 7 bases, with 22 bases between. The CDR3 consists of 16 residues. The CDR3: CATSKGDKITAGGYTF. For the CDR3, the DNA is TGTGCCACCAGCAAGGGAGACAAGATTACCGCGGGTGGCTACACCTTC.

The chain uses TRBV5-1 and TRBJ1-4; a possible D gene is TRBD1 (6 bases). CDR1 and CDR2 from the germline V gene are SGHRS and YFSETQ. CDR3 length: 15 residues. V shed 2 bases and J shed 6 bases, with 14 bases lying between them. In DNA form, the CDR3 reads TGCGCCAGCAGCTTAATGGGGGCTCGGGATGAAAAACTGTTTTTT. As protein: CASSLMGARDEKLFF.

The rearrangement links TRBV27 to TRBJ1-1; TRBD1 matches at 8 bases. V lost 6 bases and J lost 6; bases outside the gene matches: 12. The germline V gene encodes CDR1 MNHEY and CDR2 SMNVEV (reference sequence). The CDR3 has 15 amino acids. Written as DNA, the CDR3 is TGTGCCAGCAGCTTGGGGGGACAGGTCGCATCTGAAGCTTTCTTT. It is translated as CASSLGGQVASEAFF.